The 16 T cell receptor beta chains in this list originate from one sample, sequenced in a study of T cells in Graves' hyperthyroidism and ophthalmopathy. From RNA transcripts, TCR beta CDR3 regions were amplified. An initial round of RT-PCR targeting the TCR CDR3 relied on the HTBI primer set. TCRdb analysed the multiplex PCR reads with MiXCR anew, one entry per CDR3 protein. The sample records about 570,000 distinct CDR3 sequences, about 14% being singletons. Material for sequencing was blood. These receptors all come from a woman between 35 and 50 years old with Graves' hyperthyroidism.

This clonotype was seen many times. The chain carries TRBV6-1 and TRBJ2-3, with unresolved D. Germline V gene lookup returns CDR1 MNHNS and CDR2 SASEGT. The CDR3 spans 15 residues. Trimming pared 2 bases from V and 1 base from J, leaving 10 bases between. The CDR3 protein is CASSELGTGTDTQYF. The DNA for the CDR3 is TGTGCCAGCAGTGAATTGGGAACGGGCACAGATACGCAGTATTTT.

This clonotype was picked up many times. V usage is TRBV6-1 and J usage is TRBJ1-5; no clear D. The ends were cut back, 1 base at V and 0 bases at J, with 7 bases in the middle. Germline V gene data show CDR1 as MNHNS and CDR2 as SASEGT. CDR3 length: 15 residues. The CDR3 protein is CASSEVGNSNQPQHF. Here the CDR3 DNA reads TGTGCCAGCAGTGAAGTCGGGAATAGCAATCAGCCCCAGCATTTT.

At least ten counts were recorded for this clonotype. The DNA of the CDR3 is TGTGCCAGCAGCACCACGGCCAATGAGCAGTTCTTC. It yields the protein CASSTTANEQFF. This chain uses TRBV12-3 or TRBV12-4 with TRBJ2-1; D ambiguous. V lost 6 bases and J 6 bases, leaving 9 bases between the germline ends. The CDR3 is 12 amino acids.

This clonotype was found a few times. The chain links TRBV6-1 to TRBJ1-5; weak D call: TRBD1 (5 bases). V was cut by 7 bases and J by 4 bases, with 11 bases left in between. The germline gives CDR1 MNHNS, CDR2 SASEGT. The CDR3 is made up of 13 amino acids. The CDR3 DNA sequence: TGTGCCAGCACTCAGGGAGAAAATCAGCCCCAGCATTTT. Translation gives CASTQGENQPQHF.

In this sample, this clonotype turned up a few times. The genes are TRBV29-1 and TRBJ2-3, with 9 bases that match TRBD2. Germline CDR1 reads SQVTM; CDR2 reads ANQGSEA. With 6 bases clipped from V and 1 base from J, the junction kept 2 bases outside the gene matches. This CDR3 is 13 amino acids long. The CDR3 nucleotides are TGCAGCGTCTGGACTAGCGGCACAGATACGCAGTATTTT. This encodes CSVWTSGTDTQYF.

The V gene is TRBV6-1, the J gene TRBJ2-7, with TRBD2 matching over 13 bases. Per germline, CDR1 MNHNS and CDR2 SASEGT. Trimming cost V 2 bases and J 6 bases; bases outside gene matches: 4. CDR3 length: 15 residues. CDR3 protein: CASSERTSGSLEQYF. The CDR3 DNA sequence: TGTGCCAGCAGTGAAAGGACTAGCGGGAGCCTCGAGCAGTACTTC.

The CDR3 DNA sequence: TGCGCCAGCAGCCAAGGGTGGTCTGAGCAGTTCTTC. Its protein product is CASSQGWSEQFF. The rearrangement joins TRBV5-1 to TRBJ2-1; the D is unclear. Germline CDR1 is SGHRS and CDR2 is YFSETQ. CDR3 length equals 12 residues. The V end lost 4 bases, the J end lost 9 bases, and 11 bases lay between the germline ends.

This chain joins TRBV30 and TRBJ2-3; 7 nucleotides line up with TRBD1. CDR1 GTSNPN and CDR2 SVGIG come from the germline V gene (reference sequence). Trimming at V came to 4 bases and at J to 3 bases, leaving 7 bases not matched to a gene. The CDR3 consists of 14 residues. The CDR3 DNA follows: TGTGCCTGGAACGATGACAGGGTAACAGATACGCAGTATTTT. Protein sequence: CAWNDDRVTDTQYF.

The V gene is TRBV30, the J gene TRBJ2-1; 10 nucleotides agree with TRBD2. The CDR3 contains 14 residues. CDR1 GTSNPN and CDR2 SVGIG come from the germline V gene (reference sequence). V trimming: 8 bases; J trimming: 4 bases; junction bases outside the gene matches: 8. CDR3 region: CANQIAGGYNEQFF. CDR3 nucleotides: TGTGCCAACCAAATAGCGGGAGGATACAATGAGCAGTTCTTC. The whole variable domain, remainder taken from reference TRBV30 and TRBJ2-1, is SQTIHQWPATLVQPVGSPLSLECTVEGTSNPNLYWYRQAAGRGLQLLFYSVGIGQISSEVPQNLSASRPQDRQFILSSKKLLLSDSGFYLCANQIAGGYNEQFFGPGTRLTVL.

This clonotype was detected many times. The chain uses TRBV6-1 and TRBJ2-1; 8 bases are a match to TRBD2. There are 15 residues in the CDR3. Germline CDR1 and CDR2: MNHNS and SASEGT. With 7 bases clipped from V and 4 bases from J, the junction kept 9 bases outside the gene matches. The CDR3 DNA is TGTGCCAGCATCAACGGGGCGGGAGGATACAATGAGCAGTTCTTC. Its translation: CASINGAGGYNEQFF.

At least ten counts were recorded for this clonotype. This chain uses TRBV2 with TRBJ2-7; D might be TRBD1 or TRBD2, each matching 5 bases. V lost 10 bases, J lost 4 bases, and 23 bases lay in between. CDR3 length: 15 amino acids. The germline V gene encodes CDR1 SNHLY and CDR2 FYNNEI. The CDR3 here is CATASDMTTRYEQYF. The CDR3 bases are TGTGCCACCGCTTCGGACATGACAACTAGGTACGAGCAGTACTTC. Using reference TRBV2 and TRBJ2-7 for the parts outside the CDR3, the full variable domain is EPEVTQTPSHQVTQMGQEVILRCVPISNHLYFYWYRQILGQKVEFLVSFYNNEISEKSEIFDDQFSVERPDGSNFTLKIRSTKLEDSAMYFCATASDMTTRYEQYFGPGTRLTVT.

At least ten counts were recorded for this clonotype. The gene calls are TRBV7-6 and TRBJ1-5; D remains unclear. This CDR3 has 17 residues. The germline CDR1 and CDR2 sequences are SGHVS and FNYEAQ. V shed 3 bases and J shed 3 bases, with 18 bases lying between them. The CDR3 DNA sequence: TGTGCCAGCAGCTTGGAAGCCGGAGGGAGGGACAATCAGCCCCAGCATTTT. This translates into CASSLEAGGRDNQPQHF.

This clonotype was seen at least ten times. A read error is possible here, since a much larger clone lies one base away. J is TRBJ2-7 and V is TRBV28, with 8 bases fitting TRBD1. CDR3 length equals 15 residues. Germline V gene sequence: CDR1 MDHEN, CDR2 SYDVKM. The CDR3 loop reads CASSSGQGRSYKQYF. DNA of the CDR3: TGTGCCAGCAGTTCAGGACAGGGCAGAAGCTACAAGCAGTACTTC.

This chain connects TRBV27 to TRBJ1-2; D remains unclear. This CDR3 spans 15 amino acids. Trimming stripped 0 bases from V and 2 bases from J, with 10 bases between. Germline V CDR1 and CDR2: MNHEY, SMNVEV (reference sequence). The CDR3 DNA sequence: TGTGCCAGCAGTTTATCGATTGGGCTGAACTATGGCTACACCTTC. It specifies CASSLSIGLNYGYTF.

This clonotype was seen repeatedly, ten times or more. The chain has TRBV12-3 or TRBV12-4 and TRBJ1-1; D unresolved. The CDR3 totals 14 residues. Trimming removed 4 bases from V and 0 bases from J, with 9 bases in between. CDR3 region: CASSSAPLNTEAFF. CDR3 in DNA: TGTGCCAGCAGTTCGGCACCCCTGAACACTGAAGCTTTCTTT.

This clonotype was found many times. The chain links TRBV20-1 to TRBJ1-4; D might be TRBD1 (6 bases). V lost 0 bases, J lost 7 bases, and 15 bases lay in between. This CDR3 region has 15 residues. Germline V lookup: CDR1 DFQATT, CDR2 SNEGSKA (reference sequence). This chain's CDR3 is CSARDGEGVLEKLFF. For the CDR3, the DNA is TGCAGTGCTAGAGATGGGGAGGGGGTACTTGAAAAACTGTTTTTT.